This record looks at one TCR beta chain sequence and its context. The data were obtained in a study of T cells expressing NK-cell markers. Germline CDR1 is SGHAT and CDR2 is FQDESV (reference sequence). This CDR3 contains 13 residues. TCRdb reprocessed the 5' RACE reads, with one entry per CDR3 protein and no DNA. The sample table includes about 150,000 distinct CDR3 sequences. The chain carries TRBV11-1 and TRBJ1-1. Sequenced material: blood T cells: a sorted CD56 or NKG2C T cell subset, CD4+ or CD8+ T cells, or bulk PBMC T cells (not recorded which). This sequence originates from a man aged 18-69 years in good health. CDR3 residues: CASSFWEASEAFF.